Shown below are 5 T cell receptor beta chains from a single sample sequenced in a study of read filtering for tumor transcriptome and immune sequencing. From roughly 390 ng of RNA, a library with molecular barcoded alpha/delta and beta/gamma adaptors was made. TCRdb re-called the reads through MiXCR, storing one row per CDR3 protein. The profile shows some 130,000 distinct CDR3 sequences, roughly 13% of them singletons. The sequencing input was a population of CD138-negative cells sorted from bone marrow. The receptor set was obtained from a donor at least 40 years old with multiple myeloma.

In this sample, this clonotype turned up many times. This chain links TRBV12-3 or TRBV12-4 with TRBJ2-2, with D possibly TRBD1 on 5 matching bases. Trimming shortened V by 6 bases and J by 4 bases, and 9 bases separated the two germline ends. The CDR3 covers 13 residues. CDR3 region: CASSRQSTGELFF. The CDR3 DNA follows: TGTGCCAGCAGCCGACAGAGCACCGGGGAGCTGTTTTTT.

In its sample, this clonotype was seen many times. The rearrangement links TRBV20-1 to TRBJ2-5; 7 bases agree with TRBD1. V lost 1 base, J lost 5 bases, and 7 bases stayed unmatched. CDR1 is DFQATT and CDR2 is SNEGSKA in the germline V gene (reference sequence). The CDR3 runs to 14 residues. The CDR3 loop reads CSARGLTGWETQYF. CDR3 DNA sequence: TGCAGTGCTAGAGGATTGACAGGGTGGGAGACCCAGTACTTC.

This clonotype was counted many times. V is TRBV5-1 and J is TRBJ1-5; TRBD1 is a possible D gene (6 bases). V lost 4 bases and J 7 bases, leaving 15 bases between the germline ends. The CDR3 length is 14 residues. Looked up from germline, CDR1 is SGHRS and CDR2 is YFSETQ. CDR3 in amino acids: CASSLDGQRQPQHF. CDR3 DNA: TGCGCCAGCAGCCTCGACGGACAGAGGCAGCCCCAGCATTTT.

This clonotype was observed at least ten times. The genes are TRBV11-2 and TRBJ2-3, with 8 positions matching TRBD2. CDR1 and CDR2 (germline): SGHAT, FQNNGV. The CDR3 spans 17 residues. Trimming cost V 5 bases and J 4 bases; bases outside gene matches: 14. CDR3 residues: CASSPADGGRFPDTQYF. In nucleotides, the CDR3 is TGTGCCAGCAGCCCCGCGGATGGCGGGAGGTTCCCAGATACGCAGTATTTT.

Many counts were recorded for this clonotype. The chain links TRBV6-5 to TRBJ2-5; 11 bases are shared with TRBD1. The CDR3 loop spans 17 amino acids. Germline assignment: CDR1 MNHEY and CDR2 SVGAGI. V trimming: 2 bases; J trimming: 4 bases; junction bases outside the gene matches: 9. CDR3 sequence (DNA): TGTGCCAGCAGTTACAACGCGGACAGGGGGCGCGGAGAGACCCAGTACTTC. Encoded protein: CASSYNADRGRGETQYF.